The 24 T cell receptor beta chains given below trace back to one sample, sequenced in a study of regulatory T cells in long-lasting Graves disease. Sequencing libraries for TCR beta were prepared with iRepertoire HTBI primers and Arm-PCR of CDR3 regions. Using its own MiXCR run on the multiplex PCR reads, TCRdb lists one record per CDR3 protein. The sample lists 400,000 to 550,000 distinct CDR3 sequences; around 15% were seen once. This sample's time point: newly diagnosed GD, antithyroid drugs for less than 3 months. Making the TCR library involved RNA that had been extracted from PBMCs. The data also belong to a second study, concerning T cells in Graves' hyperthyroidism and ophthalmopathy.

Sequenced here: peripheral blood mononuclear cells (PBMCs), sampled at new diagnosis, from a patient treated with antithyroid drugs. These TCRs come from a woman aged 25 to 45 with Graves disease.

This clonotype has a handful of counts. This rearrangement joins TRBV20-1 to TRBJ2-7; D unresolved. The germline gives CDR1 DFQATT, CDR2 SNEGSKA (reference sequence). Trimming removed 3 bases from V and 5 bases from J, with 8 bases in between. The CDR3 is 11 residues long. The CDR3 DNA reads TGCAGTGCTAGGCAAGACAACGAGCAGTACTTC. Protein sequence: CSARQDNEQYF.

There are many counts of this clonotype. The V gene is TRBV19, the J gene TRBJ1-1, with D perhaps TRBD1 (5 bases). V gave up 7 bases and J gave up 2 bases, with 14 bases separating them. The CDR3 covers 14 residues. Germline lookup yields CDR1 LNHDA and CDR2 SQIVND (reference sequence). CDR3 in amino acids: CASTPGAANTEAFF. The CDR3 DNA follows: TGTGCCAGTACCCCCGGGGCGGCTAACACTGAAGCTTTCTTT.

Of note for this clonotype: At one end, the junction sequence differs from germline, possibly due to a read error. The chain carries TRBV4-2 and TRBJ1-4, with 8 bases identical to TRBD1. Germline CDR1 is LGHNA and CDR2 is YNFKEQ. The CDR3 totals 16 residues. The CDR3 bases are TGTGCCAGCAGCCATCTCCAGGGGGCGGGTAGTGAAAATCTGTTTTTT. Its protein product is CASSHLQGAGSENLFF.

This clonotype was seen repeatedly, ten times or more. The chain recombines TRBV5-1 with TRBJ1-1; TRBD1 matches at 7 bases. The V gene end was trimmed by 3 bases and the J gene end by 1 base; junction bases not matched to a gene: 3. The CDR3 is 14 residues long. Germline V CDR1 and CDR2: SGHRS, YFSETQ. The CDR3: CASSSGQWNTEAFF. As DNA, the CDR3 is TGCGCCAGCAGCTCGGGACAGTGGAACACTGAAGCTTTCTTT. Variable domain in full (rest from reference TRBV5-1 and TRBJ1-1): KAGVTQTPRYLIKTRGQQVTLSCSPISGHRSVSWYQQTPGQGLQFLFEYFSETQRNKGNFPGRFSGRQFSNSRSEMNVSTLELGDSALYLCASSSGQWNTEAFFGQGTRLTVV.

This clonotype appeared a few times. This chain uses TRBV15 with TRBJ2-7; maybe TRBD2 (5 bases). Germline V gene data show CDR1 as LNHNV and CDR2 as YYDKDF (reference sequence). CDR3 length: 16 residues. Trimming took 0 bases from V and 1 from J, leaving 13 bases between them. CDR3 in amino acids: CATSRDRSGGSYEQYF. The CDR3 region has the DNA TGTGCCACCAGCAGAGATCGGAGCGGTGGTTCCTACGAGCAGTACTTC.

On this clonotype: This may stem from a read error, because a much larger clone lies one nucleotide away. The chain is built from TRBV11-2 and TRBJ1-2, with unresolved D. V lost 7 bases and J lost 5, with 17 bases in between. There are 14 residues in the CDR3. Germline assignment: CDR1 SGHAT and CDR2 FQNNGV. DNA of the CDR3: TGTGCCAGCAACTTTAGTCAGAGTTTATATGGCTACACCTTC. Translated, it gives CASNFSQSLYGYTF.

In DNA, the CDR3 is TGTGCCAGCAGAAGGACAGGGTTCGGCACAGATACGCAGTATTTT. Translation: CASRRTGFGTDTQYF. The chain uses TRBV9 and TRBJ2-3, with 8 bases aligning to TRBD1. The CDR3 contains 15 residues. From germline, CDR1 is SGDLS and CDR2 YYNGEE. Trimming at V came to 5 bases and at J to 1 base, leaving 6 bases not matched to a gene.

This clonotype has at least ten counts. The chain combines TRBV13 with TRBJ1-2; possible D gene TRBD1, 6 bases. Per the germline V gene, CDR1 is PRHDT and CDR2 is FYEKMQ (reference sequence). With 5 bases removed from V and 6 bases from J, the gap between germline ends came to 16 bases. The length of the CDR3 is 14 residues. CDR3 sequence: CASSPVGAGDGYTF. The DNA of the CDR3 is TGTGCCAGCAGCCCCGTGGGGGCAGGTGATGGCTACACCTTC.

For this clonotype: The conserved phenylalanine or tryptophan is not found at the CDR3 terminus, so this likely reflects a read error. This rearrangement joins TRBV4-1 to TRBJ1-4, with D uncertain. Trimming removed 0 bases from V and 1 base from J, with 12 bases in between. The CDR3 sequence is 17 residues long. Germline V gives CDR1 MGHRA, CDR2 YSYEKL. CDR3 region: CASSQDFTAGTNEKLFL. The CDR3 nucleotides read TGCGCCAGCAGCCAAGATTTCACGGCTGGAACTAATGAAAAACTGTTTCTT.

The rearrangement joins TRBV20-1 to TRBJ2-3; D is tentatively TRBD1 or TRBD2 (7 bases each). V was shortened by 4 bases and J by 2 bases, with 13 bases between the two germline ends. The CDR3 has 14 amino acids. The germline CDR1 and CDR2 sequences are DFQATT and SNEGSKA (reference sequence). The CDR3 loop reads CSAMREGATDTQYF. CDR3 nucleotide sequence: TGCAGTGCTATGAGGGAGGGGGCCACAGATACGCAGTATTTT.

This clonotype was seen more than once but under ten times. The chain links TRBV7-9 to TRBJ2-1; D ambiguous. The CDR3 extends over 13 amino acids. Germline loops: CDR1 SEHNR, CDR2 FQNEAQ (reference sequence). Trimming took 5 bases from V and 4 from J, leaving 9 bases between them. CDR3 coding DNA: TGTGCCAGCAGCCAAACCCCTTACAATGAGCAGTTCTTC. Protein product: CASSQTPYNEQFF.

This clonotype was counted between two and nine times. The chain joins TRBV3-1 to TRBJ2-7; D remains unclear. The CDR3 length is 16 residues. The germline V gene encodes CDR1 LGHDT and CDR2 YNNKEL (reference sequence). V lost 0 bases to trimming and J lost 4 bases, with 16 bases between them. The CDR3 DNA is TGTGCCAGCAGCCAAGATTTGTGGCAGCCCTCGTACGAGCAGTACTTC. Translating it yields CASSQDLWQPSYEQYF.

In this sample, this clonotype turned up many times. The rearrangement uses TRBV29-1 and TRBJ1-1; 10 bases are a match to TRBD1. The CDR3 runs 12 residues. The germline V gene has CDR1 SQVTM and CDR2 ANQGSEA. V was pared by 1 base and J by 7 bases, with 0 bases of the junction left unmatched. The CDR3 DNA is TGCAGCGTTGAAGGGGACAGGGGTGAAGCTTTCTTT. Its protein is CSVEGDRGEAFF.

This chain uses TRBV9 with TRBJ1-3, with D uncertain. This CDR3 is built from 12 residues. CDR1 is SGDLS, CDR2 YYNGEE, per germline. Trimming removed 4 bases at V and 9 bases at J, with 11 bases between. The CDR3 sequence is CASSIDGFTIYF. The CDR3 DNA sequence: TGTGCCAGCAGCATAGACGGGTTCACCATATATTTT.

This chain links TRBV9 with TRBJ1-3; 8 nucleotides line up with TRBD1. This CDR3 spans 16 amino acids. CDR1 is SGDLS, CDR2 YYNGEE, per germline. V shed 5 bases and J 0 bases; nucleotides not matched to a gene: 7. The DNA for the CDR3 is TGTGCCAGCAGACCAACAGGGGGAGACTCTGGAAACACCATATATTTT. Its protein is CASRPTGGDSGNTIYF.

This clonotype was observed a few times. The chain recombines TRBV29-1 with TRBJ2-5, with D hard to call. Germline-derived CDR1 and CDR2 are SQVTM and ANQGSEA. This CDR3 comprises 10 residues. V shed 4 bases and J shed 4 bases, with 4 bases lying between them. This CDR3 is CSVVTETQYF. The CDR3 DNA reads TGCAGCGTTGTAACAGAGACCCAGTACTTC.

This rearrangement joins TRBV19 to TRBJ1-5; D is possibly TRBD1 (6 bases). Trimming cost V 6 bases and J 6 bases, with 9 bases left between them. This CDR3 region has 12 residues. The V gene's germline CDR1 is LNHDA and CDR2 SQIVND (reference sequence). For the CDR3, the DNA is TGTGCCAGTAGCAAGGGGGTTCAGCCCCAGCATTTT. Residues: CASSKGVQPQHF.

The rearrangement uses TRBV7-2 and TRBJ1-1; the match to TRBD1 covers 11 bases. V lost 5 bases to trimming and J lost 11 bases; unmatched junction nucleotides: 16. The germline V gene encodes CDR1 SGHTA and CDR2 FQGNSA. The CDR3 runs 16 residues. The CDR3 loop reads CASSSRGQGGSVQAFF. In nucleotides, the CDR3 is TGTGCCAGCAGCAGTAGGGGACAGGGGGGCTCCGTCCAGGCTTTCTTT.

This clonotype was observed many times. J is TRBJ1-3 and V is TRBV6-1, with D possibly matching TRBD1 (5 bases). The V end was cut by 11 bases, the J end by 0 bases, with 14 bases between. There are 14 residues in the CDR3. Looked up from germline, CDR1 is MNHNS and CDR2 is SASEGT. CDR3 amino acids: CASGGSSSGNTIYF. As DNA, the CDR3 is TGTGCCTCGGGGGGATCCAGCTCTGGAAACACCATATATTTT.

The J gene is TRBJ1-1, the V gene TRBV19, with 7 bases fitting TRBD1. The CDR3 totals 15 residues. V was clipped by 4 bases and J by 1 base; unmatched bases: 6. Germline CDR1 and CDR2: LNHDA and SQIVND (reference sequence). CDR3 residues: CASSSIRDRNTEAFF. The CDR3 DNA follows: TGTGCCAGTAGTAGCATCCGGGACAGGAACACTGAAGCTTTCTTT.

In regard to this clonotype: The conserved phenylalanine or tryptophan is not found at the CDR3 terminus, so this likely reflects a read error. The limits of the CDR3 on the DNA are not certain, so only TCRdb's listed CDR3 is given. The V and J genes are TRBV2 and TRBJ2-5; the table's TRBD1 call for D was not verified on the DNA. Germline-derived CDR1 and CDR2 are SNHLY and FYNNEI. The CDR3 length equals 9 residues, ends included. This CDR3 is CASSEVSGT.

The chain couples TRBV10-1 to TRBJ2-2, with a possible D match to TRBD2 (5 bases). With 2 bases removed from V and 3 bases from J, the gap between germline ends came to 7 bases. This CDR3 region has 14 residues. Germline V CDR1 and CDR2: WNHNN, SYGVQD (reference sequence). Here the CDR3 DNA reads TGCGCCAGCAGTGAGGGACTTTACACCGGGGAGCTGTTTTTT. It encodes CASSEGLYTGELFF.

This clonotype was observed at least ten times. The CDR3 loop is CASSLAVPISTYNEQFF. Here the CDR3 DNA reads TGTGCCAGCAGCTTAGCGGTACCGATCTCGACGTACAATGAGCAGTTCTTC. The chain is built from TRBV7-9 and TRBJ2-1; no clear D. Germline-derived CDR1 and CDR2 are SEHNR and FQNEAQ (reference sequence). The CDR3 is made up of 17 amino acids. V was cut by 0 bases and J by 4 bases, with 16 bases left in between.

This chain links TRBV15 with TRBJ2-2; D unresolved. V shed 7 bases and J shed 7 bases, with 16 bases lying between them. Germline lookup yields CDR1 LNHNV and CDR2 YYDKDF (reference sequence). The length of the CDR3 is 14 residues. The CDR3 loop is CATTPTRLYGELFF. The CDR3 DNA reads TGTGCCACCACTCCGACACGCCTCTACGGGGAGCTGTTTTTT.